These 16 T cell receptor beta chains were sequenced from one sample in a study of blood T cell repertoires in COVID-19. The protocol was immunoSEQ multiplex PCR, while the TCRdb copy is restricted to in-frame clones and leaves out a portion. Of more than 75,000 clones listed, 75% to 90% are singletons. Sequencing used peripheral blood. These receptors were obtained from a human donor in a cohort sampled during active COVID-19.

This sequence joins TRBV3-1 (or the pseudogene TRBV3-2) and TRBJ2-7; D possibly corresponds to TRBD2 (5 bases). Germline loops: CDR1 LGHDT, CDR2 YNNKEL (reference sequence). Trimming cost V 1 base and J 1 base, with 11 bases left between them. The CDR3 consists of 15 residues. CDR3 sequence reads: CASSQVLGRSYEQYF. For the CDR3, the DNA is TGTGCCAGCAGCCAAGTACTAGGTAGGTCCTACGAGCAGTACTTC.

The chain couples TRBV18 to TRBJ2-2; D is undetermined. V lost 8 bases to trimming and J lost 6 bases, with 10 bases between them. Germline V gene sequence: CDR1 KGHSH, CDR2 LQKENI. The CDR3 contains 12 residues. The chain's CDR3 is CASRKEAGELFF. In nucleotides, the CDR3 is TGTGCCAGCCGGAAAGAGGCCGGGGAGCTGTTTTTT. The full variable domain, completed using reference TRBV18 and TRBJ2-2, is NAGVMQNPRHLVRRRGQEARLRCSPMKGHSHVYWYRQLPEEGLKFMVYLQKENIIDESGMPKERFSAEFPKEGPSILRIQQVVRGDSAAYFCASRKEAGELFFGEGSRLTVL.

This clone was recorded only once. The chain uses TRBV19 and TRBJ1-3, with TRBD1 matching 7 bases. After removal of 5 bases from V and 0 bases from J, the junction contained 4 bases not matched to a gene. Germline CDR1 LNHDA, CDR2 SQIVND (reference sequence). This CDR3 has 15 amino acids. CDR3 DNA: TGTGCCAGTAGTGGACAGGATCCCTCTGGAAACACCATATATTTT. Its protein product is CASSGQDPSGNTIYF.

For the CDR3, the DNA is TGTGCCAGCAGCCTTCCCCCGGGGGGGCCGACGGAGACCCAGTACTTC. The encoded protein is CASSLPPGGPTETQYF. The chain carries TRBV6-2 or TRBV6-3 and TRBJ2-5, with 8 bases that match TRBD2. Germline V gives CDR1 MNHEY, CDR2 SVGEGT. V lost 6 bases, J lost 5 bases, and 14 bases stayed unmatched. This CDR3 contains 16 residues.

This rearrangement joins TRBV29-1 to TRBJ1-2; a possible D gene is TRBD1 (5 bases). V was clipped by 3 bases and J by 4 bases, with 12 bases between them. This CDR3 has 13 residues. CDR1 SQVTM and CDR2 ANQGSEA come from the germline V gene. CDR3 sequence reads: CSVDPGGGYGYTF. CDR3 nucleotides: TGCAGCGTTGATCCGGGGGGTGGCTATGGCTACACCTTC.

The chain employs TRBV7-9 and TRBJ2-3; D is ambiguous. Germline-derived CDR1 and CDR2 are SEHNR and FQNEAQ (reference sequence). Trimming cost V 5 bases and J 0 bases, with 9 bases left between them. The CDR3 has 14 residues. The CDR3 DNA sequence: TGTGCCAGCAGCGTGGCAGGAAGCACAGATACGCAGTATTTT. Translation gives CASSVAGSTDTQYF.

The chain couples TRBV29-1 to TRBJ1-2; a weak D match, TRBD1 (5 bases). Trimming removed 1 base at V and 4 bases at J, with 13 bases between. Per germline, CDR1 SQVTM and CDR2 ANQGSEA. The CDR3 totals 14 residues. The CDR3 DNA follows: TGCAGCGTTGAAGCCCAGGGTAGGGCCTATGGCTACACCTTC. It encodes CSVEAQGRAYGYTF.

The chain links TRBV3-1 (or the pseudogene TRBV3-2) to TRBJ2-4, with D perhaps TRBD1 (6 bases). The CDR3 contains 14 residues. Germline assignment: CDR1 LGHDT and CDR2 YNNKEL (reference sequence). V was trimmed by 1 base and J by 10 bases, leaving 14 bases between them. CDR3 protein: CASSQGRTAGIQYF. The CDR3 coding sequence is TGTGCCAGCAGCCAAGGCCGGACAGCCGGGATTCAGTACTTC.

The chain carries TRBV30 and TRBJ1-3, with D hard to call. CDR3 size: 13 residues. CDR1 and CDR2 (germline): GTSNPN, SVGIG (reference sequence). Trimming took off 2 bases at V and 1 base at J, with 6 bases between the two ends. CDR3 coding DNA: TGTGCCTGGAGTATCGGGTCTGGAAACACCATATATTTT. This sequence encodes CAWSIGSGNTIYF.

CDR3 DNA: TGCACCAGCAGCCAAACACAGGGGGAGACCCAGTACTTC. It encodes CTSSQTQGETQYF. V gene TRBV1 combines with J gene TRBJ2-5; the table names TRBD1, a call not compared with the DNA. TRBV1 is marked as a pseudogene. The CDR3 totals 13 residues.

The chain links TRBV6-1 to TRBJ2-5; 9 bases map to TRBD2. Germline V gene sequence: CDR1 MNHNS, CDR2 SASEGT. CDR3 length: 17 residues. With V trimmed by 1 base and J by 3 bases, 9 bases remained unmatched. CDR3 coding DNA: TGTGCCAGCAGTGAAGGGGGACTAGCAATCCCCAAAGAGACCCAGTACTTC. Amino acid sequence: CASSEGGLAIPKETQYF.

The chain has TRBV28 and TRBJ2-7; TRBD2 matches 8 bases. This CDR3 has 15 residues. After removal of 6 bases from V and 6 bases from J, the junction contained 13 bases not matched to a gene. Germline CDR1 and CDR2: MDHEN and SYDVKM. The CDR3 DNA is TGTGCCAGCAGGTCCCTGGGGACTAGGGTATCCGAGCAGTACTTC. Translation: CASRSLGTRVSEQYF.

The rearrangement joins TRBV7-3 to TRBJ2-6; D is possibly TRBD2 (5 bases). The germline gives CDR1 SGHTA, CDR2 FQGTGA. The V end was cut by 6 bases, the J end by 2 bases, with 8 bases between. The CDR3 is 14 residues long. DNA of the CDR3: TGTGCCAGCAGACGGAGGACTGGGGCCAACGTCCTGACTTTC. Protein sequence: CASRRRTGANVLTF. Using reference TRBV7-3 and TRBJ2-6 for the parts outside the CDR3, the full variable domain is GAGVSQTPSNKVTEKGKYVELRCDPISGHTALYWYRQSLGQGPEFLIYFQGTGAADDSGLPNDRFFAVRPEGSVSTLKIQRTERGDSAVYLCASRRRTGANVLTFGAGSRLTVL.

The chain is built from TRBV19 and TRBJ1-6; no reliable D call. Trimming left V 7 bases short and J 6 bases short, with 10 bases between. The CDR3 runs 13 residues. Germline V lookup: CDR1 LNHDA, CDR2 SQIVND (reference sequence). CDR3: CASMDGVNSPLHF. The DNA for the CDR3 is TGTGCCAGTATGGACGGGGTTAATTCACCCCTCCACTTT.

The chain recombines TRBV4-1 with TRBJ1-6; no clear D gene. The V gene's germline CDR1 is MGHRA and CDR2 YSYEKL. The CDR3 covers 15 residues. Trimming left V 4 bases short and J 7 bases short, with 14 bases between. This CDR3 reads CASSPGGNRNSPLHF. CDR3 DNA sequence: TGCGCCAGCAGCCCGGGCGGGAATCGGAATTCACCCCTCCACTTT.

The rearrangement uses TRBV5-1 and TRBJ1-2; 10 bases line up with TRBD1. The junction had 9 bases not matched to a gene; V was cut back by 6 bases and J by 4 bases. This CDR3 spans 15 amino acids. Germline V CDR1 and CDR2: SGHRS, YFSETQ. CDR3 region: CASNPGQGPSYGYTF. DNA of the CDR3: TGCGCCAGCAACCCGGGACAGGGGCCCTCCTATGGCTACACCTTC.